What follows are 17 T cell receptor beta chains derived from one specimen sequenced in a study of T-cell memory formation after mild COVID-19. TCRdb processed the 5' RACE reads anew with MiXCR; each CDR3 protein has one entry. The data hold fewer than 250,000 distinct CDR3 sequences, with approximately 15% observed a single time. The sample taken for sequencing was PBMCs or a T cell subset sorted from them (not recorded which). All receptors come from an adult woman who had mild COVID-19 (a few samples of this study predate the infection). Cell type and time point are not known.

This clonotype was observed a handful of times. The V call is TRBV18, the J call TRBJ2-5, with D unclear. The germline V gene has CDR1 KGHSH and CDR2 LQKENI. This CDR3 has 12 amino acids. Trimming removed 8 bases from V and 0 bases from J, with 7 bases in between. The CDR3 DNA reads TGTGCCAGCACGCACGACCAAGAGACCCAGTACTTC. Translation gives CASTHDQETQYF.

J is TRBJ2-1 and V is TRBV3-1; no definite D call. This CDR3 is built from 12 residues. Trimming removed 2 bases from V and 5 bases from J, with 4 bases in between. CDR1 and CDR2 (germline): LGHDT, YNNKEL (reference sequence). DNA of the CDR3: TGTGCCAGCAGCCAATTTAACAATGAGCAGTTCTTC. Residues: CASSQFNNEQFF.

This clonotype was detected a few times. The chain links TRBV12-3 or TRBV12-4 to TRBJ2-1; 11 nucleotides align to TRBD2. J lost 7 bases, V lost 1 base, and 9 bases had no gene match. This CDR3 contains 17 residues. The CDR3 DNA is TGTGCCAGCAGTTTAGTTATTTGGGCTAGCGGGAGGAATGAGCAGTTCTTC. Translating it yields CASSLVIWASGRNEQFF.

This chain links TRBV7-2 with TRBJ1-2; possibly TRBD1 for D (6 bases). Germline CDR1 and CDR2: SGHTA and FQGNSA. Trimming cost V 7 bases and J 2 bases, with 11 bases left between them. The CDR3 totals 13 residues. CDR3 sequence: CASTSDRNYGYTF. For the CDR3, the DNA is TGTGCCAGCACCTCGGACAGAAACTATGGCTACACCTTC.

In its sample, this clonotype was seen many times. The rearrangement uses TRBV5-1 and TRBJ2-2; a weak D match, TRBD1 (5 bases). Trimming shortened V by 0 bases and J by 0 bases, and 6 bases separated the two germline ends. Germline V gene sequence: CDR1 SGHRS, CDR2 YFSETQ. This CDR3 contains 15 residues. CDR3 loop: CASSLGQTNTGELFF. The DNA for the CDR3 is TGCGCCAGCAGCTTGGGACAGACGAACACCGGGGAGCTGTTTTTT.

This clonotype was recorded a few times. This sequence joins TRBV7-8 and TRBJ2-5, with TRBD2 matching 10 bases. J was trimmed by 1 base and V by 5 bases; bases with no gene match: 7. The CDR3 sequence is 16 residues long. Germline V lookup: CDR1 SGHVS, CDR2 FQNEAQ. CDR3 sequence reads: CASSKGLAKSQETQYF. The CDR3, as DNA: TGTGCCAGCAGCAAGGGACTAGCGAAAAGCCAAGAGACCCAGTACTTC.

This clonotype was picked up many times. This chain links TRBV28 with TRBJ1-3; D may be TRBD1 (6 bases). V shed 1 base and J shed 3 bases, with 19 bases lying between them. Germline CDR1 and CDR2: MDHEN and SYDVKM. CDR3 length: 18 residues. The CDR3 bases are TGTGCCAGCAGTTTATCCACAGGGCTAGGTTCACTTGGAAACACCATATATTTT. It codes for CASSLSTGLGSLGNTIYF.

This clonotype was recorded at least ten times. This rearrangement joins TRBV9 to TRBJ2-3, with TRBD1 as a possible D gene (5 bases). Germline V CDR1 and CDR2: SGDLS, YYNGEE. The CDR3 runs 13 residues. V lost 2 bases and J 3 bases, leaving 7 bases between the germline ends. The DNA for the CDR3 is TGTGCCAGCAGCGTGAGGACAACAGATACGCAGTATTTT. It codes for CASSVRTTDTQYF.

The chain employs TRBV12-5 and TRBJ2-5; 8 bases map to TRBD2. CDR1 and CDR2 from the germline V gene are LGHNT and FRNRAP. The junction had 0 bases not matched to a gene; V was cut back by 5 bases and J by 4 bases. The CDR3 is 12 residues long. In nucleotides, the CDR3 is TGTGCTAGTGGTACTAGCGGAGAGACCCAGTACTTC. Protein sequence: CASGTSGETQYF.

The chain carries TRBV7-2 and TRBJ2-5, with D perhaps TRBD1 (5 bases). This CDR3 is built from 13 residues. Germline CDR1 is SGHTA and CDR2 is FQGNSA. Trimming shortened V by 5 bases and J by 5 bases, and 12 bases separated the two germline ends. The CDR3 DNA sequence: TGTGCCAGCAGCCGGACACTGGAGGAGACCCAGTACTTC. This gives the protein CASSRTLEETQYF.

The sample holds a few counts of this clonotype. The chain uses TRBV12-3 or TRBV12-4 and TRBJ1-2, with 7 bases matching TRBD1. The CDR3 has 13 amino acids. Trimming at V came to 4 bases and at J to 3 bases, leaving 2 bases not matched to a gene. The CDR3 nucleotides read TGTGCCAGCAGTTCCCAGGGGGACTATGGCTACACCTTC. This gives the protein CASSSQGDYGYTF.

This chain connects TRBV9 to TRBJ2-2, with TRBD2 matching 14 bases. The length of the CDR3 is 20 residues. Germline V lookup: CDR1 SGDLS, CDR2 YYNGEE. Germline trimming cut 3 bases from V and 2 bases from J; bases unmatched to any gene: 12. The CDR3 coding sequence is TGTGCCAGCAGCGCCGTCGTTATGGGACTAGCGGGGGCAAACACCGGGGAGCTGTTTTTT. The encoded protein is CASSAVVMGLAGANTGELFF.

The chain is built from TRBV27 and TRBJ1-1; possible D gene TRBD1, 5 bases. Germline lookup yields CDR1 MNHEY and CDR2 SMNVEV (reference sequence). The CDR3 has 17 amino acids. Trimming shortened V by 3 bases and J by 1 base, and 18 bases separated the two germline ends. CDR3 nucleotide sequence: TGTGCCAGCAGTTTCGCCTTCGGGGGGTATCGGAACACTGAAGCTTTCTTT. Protein sequence: CASSFAFGGYRNTEAFF.

This clonotype was observed a handful of times. V gene TRBV25-1 combines with J gene TRBJ1-4; 8 bases map to TRBD1. The CDR3 is 14 residues long. Germline CDR1 reads MGHDK; CDR2 reads SYGVNS. J was trimmed by 7 bases and V by 4 bases; bases with no gene match: 5. The CDR3 loop reads CASSATGGGEKLFF. CDR3 in DNA: TGTGCCAGCAGTGCTACAGGGGGTGGTGAAAAACTGTTTTTT.

The rearrangement joins TRBV12-3 or TRBV12-4 to TRBJ1-2; D is unresolved. The CDR3 has 13 amino acids. Trimming shortened V by 0 bases and J by 7 bases, and 9 bases separated the two germline ends. CDR3 loop: CASSLALGVGYTF. The DNA for the CDR3 is TGTGCCAGCAGTTTAGCGTTAGGTGTTGGCTACACCTTC.

This clonotype occurred a few times. The chain has TRBV7-2 and TRBJ2-2; 7 nucleotides line up with TRBD1. Looked up from germline, CDR1 is SGHTA and CDR2 is FQGNSA. V was pared by 1 base and J by 0 bases, with 5 bases of the junction left unmatched. The CDR3 is 17 residues long. CDR3 in amino acids: CASSLVAGGANTGELFF. The CDR3 nucleotides read TGTGCCAGCAGCTTAGTGGCAGGGGGAGCGAACACCGGGGAGCTGTTTTTT.

The chain combines TRBV12-3 or TRBV12-4 with TRBJ2-6; D possibly uses TRBD1 or TRBD2 (5 bases each). The CDR3 is made up of 16 amino acids. The V and J ends lost 6 bases and 0 bases respectively, with 12 bases between them. The CDR3 region is CASSRDANSGANVLTF. The CDR3 DNA follows: TGTGCCAGCAGCAGGGACGCAAACTCTGGGGCCAACGTCCTGACTTTC.